The T cell receptor (beta chain) under discussion was sequenced for a study of cytomegalovirus exposure and HLA in healthy donors. V shed 7 bases and J 10 bases; nucleotides not matched to a gene: 2. The length of the CDR3 is 11 residues. Germline CDR1 LNHDA, CDR2 SQIVND (reference sequence). Study-level points and caveats: Three of the chains that were CMV-associated were confirmed in vitro to be specific for CMV antigens. Some TCR beta chains (164 of them) were listed as cytomegalovirus-associated. Whilst most TCR sequences proved rare, a subset of public TCRs occurred across many donors.

The table came from immunoSEQ multiplex PCR; TCRdb's copy has only in-frame clones and leaves some out. This table has about 160,000 clones, 86% appearing once. Turning to this clone: The antigen is not known.

The rearrangement uses TRBV19 and TRBJ2-3; the match to TRBD2 covers 10 bases. The source is a woman younger than 35 in good health and CMV-seronegative. Sequencing was performed on PBMCs. The CDR3 DNA follows: TGTGCCAGTATGAGCGGGAGGGCGCAGTATTTT. Protein product: CASMSGRAQYF. The variable domain in full, with the rest retrieved from reference TRBV19 and TRBJ2-3, is DGGITQSPKYLFRKEGQNVTLSCEQNLNHDAMYWYRQDPGQGLRLIYYSQIVNDFQKGDIAEGYSVSREKKESFPLTVTSAQKNPTAFYLCASMSGRAQYFGPGTRLTVL.